This entry is about one T cell receptor (beta chain). Antigen specificity is unknown. This entry is derived from a study of T cell repertoires in cytomegalovirus infection. Study background: Through public TCR beta signatures, both CMV infection and matching HLA type were indicated.

This CDR3 is 14 amino acids long. The germline V gene encodes CDR1 DFQATT and CDR2 SNEGSKA (reference sequence). The V and J ends lost 2 bases and 7 bases, in that order; junction bases with no gene match: 3. TCRdb used MiXCR to reprocess the reads, holding one entry per CDR3 protein. The sample carries roughly 280,000 distinct CDR3 sequences, around 13% recorded once. General study results and limits: Cumulative public TCR beta family frequency identified CMV carriers with the relevant HLA.

This TCR derives from a human donor in good health (CMV status not recorded). Some clones in this sample may be carry-over from other donors' samples. The rearrangement joins TRBV20-1 to TRBJ1-6; 9 bases map to TRBD1. Sequenced: PBMCs. The CDR3 here is CSARFGQGNSPLHF. The CDR3, as DNA: TGCAGTGCTAGATTTGGACAGGGGAATTCACCCCTCCACTTT.